These 32 T cell receptor beta chains were all obtained from the same sample, sequenced in a study of post-analysis software for immune sequencing data. Study-wide results and limits: Relative to controls, patients had 4 or 5 TRBV segments at higher frequency, with TRBV5-6, TRBV5-1 and TRBV20-1 among these.

No antigen has been identified for these receptors. Built from TCR beta cDNA, the libraries had unique molecular identifiers in them. MiXCR was run by TCRdb on the PCR reads, yielding one entry per CDR3 protein. The sample lists 350,000 to 450,000 distinct CDR3 sequences; over 30% were seen once. What was sequenced was blood. The receptors originated from a girl aged 2 to 9 with multiple sclerosis.

The CDR3 DNA reads TGTGCCAGCAGTCTACAGGGCGTCCACGAGCAGTACTTC. Protein product: CASSLQGVHEQYF. This chain links TRBV28 with TRBJ2-7; TRBD1 is a possible D gene (6 bases). This CDR3 is built from 13 residues. The germline gives CDR1 MDHEN, CDR2 SYDVKM. Trimming removed 5 bases at V and 5 bases at J, with 13 bases between.

This chain uses TRBV18 with TRBJ2-4, with TRBD1 matching over 7 bases. The CDR3 runs 15 residues. CDR1 is KGHSH and CDR2 is LQKENI in the germline V gene. V shed 5 bases and J 8 bases; nucleotides not matched to a gene: 12. DNA of the CDR3: TGTGCCAGCTCATCGTCCCGACAGGGCATTGACATTCAGTACTTC. This encodes CASSSSRQGIDIQYF.

In this sample, this clonotype turned up once. CDR3 DNA sequence: TGTGCCAGCAGCTTCGCGGGACACTTTAGCACAGATACGCAGTATTTT. It is translated as CASSFAGHFSTDTQYF. The chain employs TRBV7-8 and TRBJ2-3; D may match TRBD1 or TRBD2 (6 bases each). Trimming pared 3 bases from V and 0 bases from J, leaving 13 bases between. CDR1 and CDR2 from the germline V gene are SGHVS and FQNEAQ. The CDR3 runs 16 residues.

The chain couples TRBV5-1 to TRBJ2-3; 7 bases line up with TRBD2. The CDR3 runs to 16 residues. The ends lost 2 bases at V and 1 base at J; junction bases unmatched: 7. Germline CDR1 reads SGHRS; CDR2 reads YFSETQ. CDR3 nucleotides: TGCGCCAGCAGCTTAGGCGGGAGTCTTGGCACAGATACGCAGTATTTT. Residues: CASSLGGSLGTDTQYF.

V and J are TRBV29-1 and TRBJ1-5; a possible D gene is TRBD1 (5 bases). The CDR3 spans 15 residues. Trimming cost V 3 bases and J 0 bases, with 12 bases left between them. Germline V gives CDR1 SQVTM, CDR2 ANQGSEA. CDR3 sequence (DNA): TGCAGCGTTGAGCAGGGCTCGAATAGCAATCAGCCCCAGCATTTT. Its protein product is CSVEQGSNSNQPQHF.

This clonotype was recorded a few times. The J gene is TRBJ1-1, the V gene TRBV20-1; D is possibly TRBD1 (5 bases). The germline V gene encodes CDR1 DFQATT and CDR2 SNEGSKA (reference sequence). The CDR3 is 15 amino acids. Trimming stripped 0 bases from V and 4 bases from J, with 15 bases between. Written as DNA, the CDR3 is TGCAGTGCTAGAGACCACCCAGCGGGGGTCACTGAAGCTTTCTTT. Its translation is CSARDHPAGVTEAFF.

V is TRBV15 and J is TRBJ1-5; D gene ambiguous. The CDR3 contains 15 residues. Trimming shortened V by 0 bases and J by 7 bases, and 13 bases separated the two germline ends. Germline V gene lookup returns CDR1 LNHNV and CDR2 YYDKDF (reference sequence). CDR3 sequence: CATSRDLGPSQPQHF. Here the CDR3 DNA reads TGTGCCACCAGCAGAGATCTGGGTCCTTCACAGCCCCAGCATTTT.

The V call is TRBV29-1, the J call TRBJ1-1; possibly TRBD1 for D (5 bases). Per germline, CDR1 SQVTM and CDR2 ANQGSEA. Trimming shortened V by 6 bases and J by 1 base, and 15 bases separated the two germline ends. This CDR3 comprises 14 residues. CDR3 sequence (DNA): TGCAGCGTAGCAGGGTTACTACAGAACACTGAAGCTTTCTTT. As protein: CSVAGLLQNTEAFF.

The chain combines TRBV12-3 or TRBV12-4 with TRBJ1-4; possibly TRBD1 for D (5 bases). Trimming removed 10 bases at V and 7 bases at J, with 16 bases between. The CDR3 covers 13 residues. Here the CDR3 reads CAIPGERGEKLFF. The CDR3 coding sequence is TGTGCCATCCCGGGGGAGAGGGGTGAAAAACTGTTTTTT.

The genes are TRBV24-1 and TRBJ2-5, with D tentatively TRBD1 (6 bases). V was pared by 3 bases and J by 1 base, with 11 bases between. Germline CDR1 and CDR2: KGHDR and SFDVKD. CDR3 length equals 15 residues. The CDR3 region has the DNA TGTGCCACCAGTGATGGAAGGACAGTCCAAGAGACCCAGTACTTC. Its protein is CATSDGRTVQETQYF.

The V and J genes are TRBV27 and TRBJ2-1; perhaps TRBD1 as D (6 bases). This CDR3 spans 18 amino acids. The V gene's germline CDR1 is MNHEY and CDR2 SMNVEV (reference sequence). V lost 2 bases to trimming and J lost 0 bases, with 17 bases between them. The CDR3 nucleotides are TGTGCCAGCAGTTTAAACCAATACAGGGATAGCTCCTACAATGAGCAGTTCTTC. Translating gives CASSLNQYRDSSYNEQFF.

This clonotype was counted between two and nine times. The V gene is TRBV20-1, the J gene TRBJ1-2; tentatively, D is TRBD1 (5 bases). V was cut by 1 base and J by 6 bases, with 9 bases left in between. Looked up from germline, CDR1 is DFQATT and CDR2 is SNEGSKA (reference sequence). The CDR3 spans 12 residues. The DNA for the CDR3 is TGCAGTGCTAGAGCAGGGCGGAATGGCTACACCTTC. Translated: CSARAGRNGYTF.

The V and J genes are TRBV6-5 and TRBJ2-3, with no clear D. Looked up from germline, CDR1 is MNHEY and CDR2 is SVGAGI. The length of the CDR3 is 15 residues. V dropped 6 bases and J dropped 4 bases, with 17 bases sitting between them. This CDR3 is CASSQIMSAADTQYF. CDR3 DNA: TGTGCCAGCAGCCAAATTATGTCCGCGGCAGATACGCAGTATTTT.

This clonotype was counted once. The CDR3 DNA follows: TGTGCCAGCAGTTTCGCAGAAATGAATCAGCCCCAGCATTTT. Protein product: CASSFAEMNQPQHF. V and J are TRBV28 and TRBJ1-5; D unresolved. V was trimmed by 3 bases and J by 4 bases, leaving 10 bases between them. CDR1 is MDHEN and CDR2 is SYDVKM in the germline V gene. The CDR3 spans 14 residues. Using reference TRBV28 and TRBJ1-5 for the parts outside the CDR3, the full variable domain is DVKVTQSSRYLVKRTGEKVFLECVQDMDHENMFWYRQDPGLGLRLIYFSYDVKMKEKGDIPEGYSVSREKKERFSLILESASTNQTSMYLCASSFAEMNQPQHFGDGTRLSIL.

The chain carries TRBV24-1 and TRBJ1-1; weak D call: TRBD1 (6 bases). Trimming removed 12 bases at V and 1 base at J, with 20 bases between. This CDR3 spans 15 amino acids. CDR1 is KGHDR, CDR2 SFDVKD, per germline. The CDR3 region has the DNA TGTGCCCTAAGTACCTACGCGGGACAGAACACTGAAGCTTTCTTT. This gives the protein CALSTYAGQNTEAFF.

This clonotype was found once. This chain connects TRBV12-3 or TRBV12-4 to TRBJ2-7; 11 positions agree with TRBD2. The CDR3 loop spans 15 amino acids. Trimming took 7 bases from V and 7 from J; bases not matched to a gene: 12. The CDR3 region has the DNA TGTGCCAGCATCCCCGGGACTAGCGGTAACAATGAGCAGTACTTC. Protein: CASIPGTSGNNEQYF.

This clonotype was counted only a few times. V is TRBV28 and J is TRBJ1-2, with TRBD1 identical over 8 bases. The V gene end was trimmed by 6 bases and the J gene end by 8 bases; junction bases not matched to a gene: 14. Germline lookup yields CDR1 MDHEN and CDR2 SYDVKM. CDR3 length equals 15 residues. The CDR3 spells CASSDRGQAFRGYTF. In DNA, the CDR3 is TGTGCCAGCAGCGACAGGGGCCAAGCCTTTAGGGGCTACACCTTC.

The chain is built from TRBV30 and TRBJ2-5; no firm D call. The J call is in doubt because the DNA end fits TRBJ2-7 better. CDR3 length: 11 amino acids. Germline V lookup: CDR1 GTSNPN, CDR2 SVGIG (reference sequence). CDR3 nucleotides: TGTGCCTGGAGTTTGAGCTACGAGCAGTACTTC. Its protein product is CAWSLSYEQYF.

The chain carries TRBV12-3 or TRBV12-4 and TRBJ2-3; 7 bases fit TRBD1. The CDR3 covers 14 residues. J was trimmed by 4 bases and V by 4 bases; bases with no gene match: 5. CDR3 bases: TGTGCCAGCAGTTACAGGGGAATGGCAGATACGCAGTATTTT. Amino acids: CASSYRGMADTQYF.

This chain uses TRBV6-6 with TRBJ2-5, with 9 bases fitting TRBD2. Germline V gene data show CDR1 as MNHNY and CDR2 as SVGAGI (reference sequence). The CDR3 loop spans 13 amino acids. With 8 bases clipped from V and 4 bases from J, the junction kept 5 bases outside the gene matches. The CDR3 spells CASVETSGETQYF. CDR3 coding DNA: TGTGCCAGCGTGGAGACTAGCGGAGAGACCCAGTACTTC.

This clonotype was detected only a few times. The V gene is TRBV7-9, the J gene TRBJ2-7; 9 nucleotides agree with TRBD1. CDR1 is SEHNR and CDR2 is FQNEAQ in the germline V gene (reference sequence). V was pared by 4 bases and J by 6 bases, with 7 bases of the junction left unmatched. The length of the CDR3 is 14 residues. The DNA of the CDR3 is TGTGCCAGCAGCTCCGGGACAGGGAACCTCGAGCAGTACTTC. This translates into CASSSGTGNLEQYF.

The rearrangement uses TRBV7-2 and TRBJ2-3; 7 nucleotides align to TRBD2. The CDR3 is 15 amino acids. After removal of 4 bases from V and 2 bases from J, the junction contained 6 bases not matched to a gene. Looked up from germline, CDR1 is SGHTA and CDR2 is FQGNSA. As DNA, the CDR3 is TGTGCCAGCAGCTCGTCAGCGGGGACCACAGATACGCAGTATTTT. Translation: CASSSSAGTTDTQYF.

The CDR3 coding sequence is TGCAGCGTTGAGGGCAGGGCATACACTGAAGCTTTCTTT. Protein: CSVEGRAYTEAFF. The rearrangement links TRBV29-1 to TRBJ1-1; tentative D call: TRBD1 (5 bases). Germline CDR1 reads SQVTM; CDR2 reads ANQGSEA. V dropped 3 bases and J dropped 3 bases, with 11 bases sitting between them. This CDR3 spans 13 amino acids. Full variable domain (missing parts from reference TRBV29-1 and TRBJ1-1): SAVISQKPSRDICQRGTSLTIQCQVDSQVTMMFWYRQQPGQSLTLIATANQGSEATYESGFVIDKFPISRPNLTFSTLTVSNMSPEDSSIYLCSVEGRAYTEAFFGQGTRLTVV.

In this sample, this clonotype turned up a few times. V is TRBV7-8 and J is TRBJ2-7, with D perhaps TRBD1 (6 bases). This CDR3 has 12 amino acids. Trimming shortened V by 8 bases and J by 3 bases, and 11 bases separated the two germline ends. The germline CDR1 and CDR2 sequences are SGHVS and FQNEAQ. CDR3 nucleotide sequence: TGTGCCAGCGTAACAGGGAACTACGAGCAGTACTTC. It yields the protein CASVTGNYEQYF. Combining the CDR3 with reference TRBV7-8 and TRBJ2-7 gives the whole variable domain GAGVSQSPRYKVAKRGQDVALRCDPISGHVSLFWYQQALGQGPEFLTYFQNEAQLDKSGLPSDRFFAERPEGSVSTLKIQRTQQEDSAVYLCASVTGNYEQYFGPGTRLTVT.

This clonotype has more than one count but fewer than ten. The chain combines TRBV27 with TRBJ1-1; D is ambiguous. Trimming took off 3 bases at V and 0 bases at J, with 11 bases between the two ends. Germline V gene lookup returns CDR1 MNHEY and CDR2 SMNVEV (reference sequence). The CDR3 is 15 amino acids. The CDR3: CASSLGRDLNTEAFF. CDR3 DNA: TGTGCCAGCAGTTTGGGGAGAGATCTGAACACTGAAGCTTTCTTT.

This clonotype came up a few times. V gene TRBV20-1 combines with J gene TRBJ1-2; 9 positions match TRBD1. The CDR3 length is 13 residues. The germline V gene has CDR1 DFQATT and CDR2 SNEGSKA (reference sequence). The J segment lost 4 bases and the V segment lost 5 bases, leaving 5 bases of the junction unmatched. This chain's CDR3 is CSAPTGGSYGYTF. The DNA for the CDR3 is TGCAGTGCTCCAACAGGGGGCAGCTATGGCTACACCTTC.

The V and J genes are TRBV2 and TRBJ2-5; a weak D match, TRBD2 (6 bases). The CDR3 is 16 residues long. Trimming removed 7 bases at V and 3 bases at J, with 21 bases between. Germline V gives CDR1 SNHLY, CDR2 FYNNEI. The CDR3 region is CASKTVHATRKETQYF. DNA of the CDR3: TGTGCCAGCAAAACGGTCCACGCGACTAGAAAAGAGACCCAGTACTTC.

The DNA for the CDR3 is TGTGCCAGCATCCCGCGGAGTTACAATGAGCAGTTCTTC. Encoded protein: CASIPRSYNEQFF. V and J are TRBV7-6 and TRBJ2-1; no clear D. The V gene lost 7 bases and the J gene lost 4 bases, with 11 bases spanning the gap. Germline V CDR1 and CDR2: SGHVS, FNYEAQ. CDR3 length equals 13 residues.

This clonotype turned up a few times. V gene TRBV5-1 combines with J gene TRBJ2-7; 9 bases are shared with TRBD1. This CDR3 contains 15 residues. Germline values: CDR1 SGHRS, CDR2 YFSETQ. The trim removed 0 bases at V and 5 bases at J, leaving 6 bases unmatched. The CDR3 reads CASSLGQGVRDEQYF. The CDR3 nucleotides read TGCGCCAGCAGCTTGGGACAGGGGGTTCGAGACGAGCAGTACTTC. The whole variable domain, filled in from reference TRBV5-1 and TRBJ2-7, reads KAGVTQTPRYLIKTRGQQVTLSCSPISGHRSVSWYQQTPGQGLQFLFEYFSETQRNKGNFPGRFSGRQFSNSRSEMNVSTLELGDSALYLCASSLGQGVRDEQYFGPGTRLTVT.

This clonotype appeared a few times. This chain joins TRBV5-1 and TRBJ1-2, with D perhaps TRBD1 (6 bases). Trimming pared 3 bases from V and 4 bases from J, leaving 16 bases between. The germline V gene encodes CDR1 SGHRS and CDR2 YFSETQ. The length of the CDR3 is 15 residues. The CDR3: CASSSGSGGTYGYTF. The DNA for the CDR3 is TGCGCCAGCAGCTCTGGATCCGGGGGCACCTATGGCTACACCTTC. Together with reference TRBV5-1 and TRBJ1-2, the CDR3 gives the full variable domain: KAGVTQTPRYLIKTRGQQVTLSCSPISGHRSVSWYQQTPGQGLQFLFEYFSETQRNKGNFPGRFSGRQFSNSRSEMNVSTLELGDSALYLCASSSGSGGTYGYTFGSGTRLTVV.

There are a few counts of this clonotype. The V gene is TRBV6-5, the J gene TRBJ1-6; the D is unclear. V lost 4 bases and J 0 bases, leaving 13 bases between the germline ends. The germline V gene has CDR1 MNHEY and CDR2 SVGAGI. The CDR3 is 17 amino acids. CDR3 in amino acids: CASSFHSRSSYNSPLHF. The CDR3 nucleotides read TGTGCCAGCAGTTTCCACAGCAGAAGCTCCTATAATTCACCCCTCCACTTT.

This clonotype came up a few times. The V and J genes are TRBV29-1 and TRBJ2-1; 7 bases agree with TRBD2. The germline CDR1 and CDR2 sequences are SQVTM and ANQGSEA. The CDR3 loop spans 14 amino acids. V lost 3 bases and J lost 9; bases outside the gene matches: 11. As DNA, the CDR3 is TGCAGCGTTGACCGGACTAGGCAATGGGGTGAGCAGTTCTTC. This codes for CSVDRTRQWGEQFF.